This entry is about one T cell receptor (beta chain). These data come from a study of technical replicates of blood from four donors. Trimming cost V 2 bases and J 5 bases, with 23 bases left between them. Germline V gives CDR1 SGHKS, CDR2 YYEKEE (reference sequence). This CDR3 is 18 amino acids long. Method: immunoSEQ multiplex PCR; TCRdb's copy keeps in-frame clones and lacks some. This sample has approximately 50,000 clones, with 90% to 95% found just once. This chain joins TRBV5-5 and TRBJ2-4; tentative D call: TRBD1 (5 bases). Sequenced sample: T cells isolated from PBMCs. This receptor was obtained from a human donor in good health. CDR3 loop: CASSFTIGERQVQNIQYF. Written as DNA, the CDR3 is TGTGCCAGCAGCTTTACTATAGGGGAAAGGCAGGTCCAAAACATTCAGTACTTC.